A selection of T cell receptor beta chains follows, all from one sample in a study of technical replicates of blood from several donors. The assay was immunoSEQ multiplex PCR, and TCRdb's table has in-frame clones only and misses some. The table has approximately 15,000 clones, about nine tenths seen once. Sequencing was performed on PBMCs. The receptors were gathered from a human donor in good health. Both conserved end residues are part of each CDR3. Each record gives: J gene, V gene, clone size, D gene, CDR3 DNA, CDR3 protein. D genes are given only for firm matches. The size of a clone is reported for some rows only, either as once, few or many, or as a class for expanded clones.

J: TRBJ1-1
V: TRBV7-8
size: NA
D: NA
DNA: TGTGCCAGCAGCTTAGTGGTTAGACCCACTACCAACCCGAACACTGAAGCTTTCTTT
CDR3: CASSLVVRPTTNPNTEAFF

J: TRBJ2-3
V: TRBV27
size: NA
D: NA
DNA: TGTGCCAGCAGTTTAATACCTGGACTCTCCACAGATACGCAGTATTTT
CDR3: CASSLIPGLSTDTQYF

J: TRBJ2-1
V: TRBV10-1
size: NA
D: NA
DNA: TGCGCCAGCAGTGAGTCCACCACCGGGACTTTCTACAATGAGCAGTTCTTC
CDR3: CASSESTTGTFYNEQFF

J: TRBJ1-1
V: TRBV6-1
size: NA
D: NA
DNA: TGTGCCAGCAGTTACGCGGATGAAGCTTTCTTT
CDR3: CASSYADEAFF

J: TRBJ1-3
V: TRBV7-9
size: NA
D: NA
DNA: TGTGCCAGCAGCGCGAGGGGGGGGTCAGGAAACACCATATATTTT
CDR3: CASSARGGSGNTIYF

J: TRBJ1-5
V: TRBV6-5
size: NA
D: TRBD1
DNA: TGTGCCAGCAGTTATGGACAGGGGGCTGATCAGCCCCAGCATTTT
CDR3: CASSYGQGADQPQHF

J: TRBJ2-3
V: TRBV5-6
size: NA
D: NA
DNA: TGTGCCAGCAGCTTTCCTGGAGGGGTTAGCACAGATACGCAGTATTTT
CDR3: CASSFPGGVSTDTQYF

J: TRBJ2-7
V: TRBV18
size: NA
D: TRBD1
DNA: TGTGCCAGCTCACCACCGGGACAGGGCCTCTACGAGCAGTACTTC
CDR3: CASSPPGQGLYEQYF

J: TRBJ2-7
V: TRBV5-3
size: NA
D: TRBD1
DNA: TGTGCCAGTTTGTTAATCCGGGACAGCATCTACGAGCAGTACTTC
CDR3: CASLLIRDSIYEQYF

J: TRBJ2-2
V: TRBV5-4
size: NA
D: TRBD2
DNA: TGTGCCAGCAGCTTGTGGGTCGGGAGGGCCCCCGGGGAGCTGTTTTTT
CDR3: CASSLWVGRAPGELFF

J: TRBJ2-7
V: TRBV5-1
size: once
D: NA
DNA: TGCGCCAGCAGCTTGACCCTAGGAAAGGGAGGGGGCGAGCAGTACTTC
CDR3: CASSLTLGKGGGEQYF

J: TRBJ2-5
V: TRBV9
size: NA
D: TRBD2
DNA: TGTGCCAGCAGCGCCACCCAAGCCAGGGCGGGGGAAGAGACCCAGTACTTC
CDR3: CASSATQARAGEETQYF

J: TRBJ1-4
V: TRBV6-1
size: NA
D: TRBD1
DNA: TGTGCCAGCAGTGAACTGGGGACAGGGCGTGAAAAACTGTTTTTT
CDR3: CASSELGTGREKLFF

J: TRBJ2-2
V: TRBV7-9
size: NA
D: NA
DNA: TGTGCCAGCAGCTTAGCGGGAGGGAACACCGGGGAGCTGTTTTTT
CDR3: CASSLAGGNTGELFF

J: TRBJ2-1
V: TRBV6-1
size: NA
D: TRBD1
DNA: TGTGCCAGCAGCGGACAGGGGGAGTACAATGAGCAGTTCTTC
CDR3: CASSGQGEYNEQFF

J: TRBJ2-1
V: TRBV6-6
size: NA
D: TRBD2
DNA: TGTGCCAGCAGATCCCCCCTAGCGGGAGGGGTATATGAGCAGTTCTTC
CDR3: CASRSPLAGGVYEQFF

J: TRBJ2-2
V: TRBV30
size: NA
D: NA
DNA: TGTGCCTGGAGTGACCGACAGGACTTCACCGGGGAGCTGTTTTTT
CDR3: CAWSDRQDFTGELFF

J: TRBJ1-5
V: TRBV29-1
size: NA
D: TRBD1
DNA: TGCAGCGTTGTGGGGACAGGGGGCAGTGAGCCCCAGCATTTT
CDR3: CSVVGTGGSEPQHF

J: TRBJ2-5
V: TRBV15
size: NA
D: NA
DNA: TGTGCCACCAGCAGAGAACGGCAACAGCAAGAGACCCAGTACTTC
CDR3: CATSRERQQQETQYF

J: TRBJ2-1
V: TRBV7-9
size: NA
D: NA
DNA: TGTGCCAGCAGCTTCGACAGTTACAATGAGCAGTTCTTC
CDR3: CASSFDSYNEQFF

J: TRBJ1-5
V: TRBV30
size: NA
D: NA
DNA: TGTGCCTGGAGTCGGGGGGCGAACGGTCAGCCCCAGCATTTT
CDR3: CAWSRGANGQPQHF

J: TRBJ1-2
V: TRBV18
size: few
D: TRBD1
DNA: TGTGCCAGCTCACCCGACAGGGATTATGGCTACACCTTC
CDR3: CASSPDRDYGYTF

J: TRBJ2-2
V: TRBV2
size: NA
D: NA
DNA: TGTGCCAGCGGTGGCAGGTCGAACACCGGGGAGCTGTTTTTT
CDR3: CASGGRSNTGELFF

J: TRBJ2-5
V: TRBV4-2
size: NA
D: NA
DNA: TGTGCCAGCAGCTGGGACAACCAAGAGACCCAGTACTTC
CDR3: CASSWDNQETQYF

J: TRBJ2-7
V: TRBV19
size: NA
D: TRBD2
DNA: TGTGCCAGTAGTATTGGACTAGCAGTTCCCTACGAGCAGTACTTC
CDR3: CASSIGLAVPYEQYF

J: TRBJ2-7
V: TRBV6-4
size: NA
D: TRBD2
DNA: TGTGCCAGCAGTGTAGAACTAGCGGAAGTGTACGAGCAGTACTTC
CDR3: CASSVELAEVYEQYF

J: TRBJ1-5
V: TRBV5-1
size: once
D: NA
DNA: TGCGCCAGCAGCTTGGTGGGGGGGCCGAGCAATCAGCCCCAGCATTTT
CDR3: CASSLVGGPSNQPQHF

J: TRBJ1-1
V: TRBV5-8
size: NA
D: TRBD1
DNA: TGTGCCAGCAGCTCGGGACAGGGGTTTCCTGAAGCTTTCTTT
CDR3: CASSSGQGFPEAFF

J: TRBJ2-5
V: TRBV11-2
size: NA
D: NA
DNA: TGTGCCAGCAGCTTAGTGGGGGGAGGCCCCCAAGAGACCCAGTACTTC
CDR3: CASSLVGGGPQETQYF

J: TRBJ2-7
V: TRBV29-1
size: NA
D: TRBD2
DNA: TGCAGCGTTGAAGATCTGCGGGAGGGCCGCGCCTACGAGCAGTACTTC
CDR3: CSVEDLREGRAYEQYF

J: TRBJ2-7
V: TRBV11-2
size: NA
D: NA
DNA: TGTGCCAGCAGCTTAGGGGTTGGGGGGTTAGACGAGCAGTACTTC
CDR3: CASSLGVGGLDEQYF

J: TRBJ2-1
V: TRBV5-1
size: NA
D: TRBD2
DNA: TGCGCCAGCAGCTTGCCGGGACTAGCGGGTTTTTACAATGAGCAGTTCTTC
CDR3: CASSLPGLAGFYNEQFF

J: TRBJ2-7
V: TRBV7-8
size: NA
D: NA
DNA: TGTGCCAGCAGCTTATTCGCCCCAGGGGAGTCCGGCGAGCAGTACTTC
CDR3: CASSLFAPGESGEQYF

J: TRBJ2-5
V: TRBV29-1
size: once
D: NA
DNA: TGCAGCGTTGAACCCCAGGGCAGACAAAAGACCCAGTACTTC
CDR3: CSVEPQGRQKTQYF

J: TRBJ2-7
V: TRBV5-4
size: NA
D: NA
DNA: TGTGCCAGCTCTACTAGCCGCGCCTCCAACGAGCAGTACTTC
CDR3: CASSTSRASNEQYF

J: TRBJ2-1
V: TRBV7-3
size: NA
D: TRBD1
DNA: TGTGCCAGCAGCTCACCCCGGGACAGGGCAAGGTCGAATGAGCAGTTCTTC
CDR3: CASSSPRDRARSNEQFF

J: TRBJ1-5
V: TRBV6-4
size: NA
D: NA
DNA: TGTGCCAGCAGTGCCCAGGGTAACAGCAATCAGCCCCAGCATTTT
CDR3: CASSAQGNSNQPQHF

J: TRBJ2-3
V: TRBV20-1
size: NA
D: NA
DNA: TGCAGTGCAGAGGGCACAGATACGCAGTATTTT
CDR3: CSAEGTDTQYF

J: TRBJ2-7
V: TRBV19
size: NA
D: NA
DNA: TGTGCCAGTAGTATCAGTCGCGACAGCTACGAGCAGTACTTC
CDR3: CASSISRDSYEQYF

J: TRBJ2-2
V: TRBV6-4
size: NA
D: TRBD1
DNA: TGTGCCAGCAGTGACGGGACAGACACCGGGGAGCTGTTTTTT
CDR3: CASSDGTDTGELFF

J: TRBJ2-3
V: TRBV5-1
size: few
D: TRBD2
DNA: TGCGCCAGCAGCCGCGATTCTAGCGGAACAGATACGCAGTATTTT
CDR3: CASSRDSSGTDTQYF

J: TRBJ1-2
V: TRBV27
size: NA
D: TRBD1
DNA: TGTGCCAGCAGTTTTGTGGGACAGGGTAGTGGCTACACCTTC
CDR3: CASSFVGQGSGYTF

J: TRBJ2-7
V: TRBV27
size: NA
D: NA
DNA: TGTGCCAGCAGTTCGCTAGCCATCCCCTACGAGCAGTACTTC
CDR3: CASSSLAIPYEQYF

J: TRBJ2-3
V: TRBV5-4
size: NA
D: TRBD1
DNA: TGTGCCAGCAGCTGGGGGACAGGGACTAGCACAGATACGCAGTATTTT
CDR3: CASSWGTGTSTDTQYF

J: TRBJ2-7
V: TRBV5-5
size: NA
D: NA
DNA: TGTGCCAGCAGCTTGGCCCCTTCGCCAGAGTACTTC
CDR3: CASSLAPSPEYF

J: TRBJ2-3
V: TRBV28
size: NA
D: TRBD1
DNA: TGTGCCAGCAGTTCCGGACAGGGGTCAGATACGCAGTATTTT
CDR3: CASSSGQGSDTQYF

J: TRBJ2-5
V: TRBV6-1
size: NA
D: TRBD2
DNA: TGTGCCAGCAGTGAAGTAGCGGGAGGAGAACAAGAGACCCAGTACTTC
CDR3: CASSEVAGGEQETQYF

J: TRBJ1-3
V: TRBV18
size: NA
D: NA
DNA: TGTGCCAGCTCACCAGGAGGGCCTGGAAACACCATATATTTT
CDR3: CASSPGGPGNTIYF

J: TRBJ2-7
V: TRBV5-1
size: NA
D: TRBD2
DNA: TGCGCCAGCAGCCTGACTAGCGGGGACTCCTACGAGCAGTACTTC
CDR3: CASSLTSGDSYEQYF

J: TRBJ2-7
V: TRBV9
size: once
D: TRBD2
DNA: TGTGCCAGCAGCCCCAGGACTAGCGACTACGAGCAGTACTTC
CDR3: CASSPRTSDYEQYF